Below, 7 T cell receptor beta chains from the same sample are listed, as sequenced in a study of type 1 regulatory T cells. Their cognate antigens are unknown. Study-level points and caveats: Type 1 regulatory T cells had a more restricted TCR repertoire than non-type 1 regulatory T cells.

Each CDR3 protein is one row after TCRdb ran MiXCR on the reads. The top ten clones hold roughly 8.3% of a sample with approximately 77,000 distinct CDR3 sequences, less than 25% of them seen once. Sequencing input: cultured type 1 regulatory T (Tr1) cells, either the whole culture or a sorted fraction (not recorded which). The receptor set was obtained from a human donor in good health.

This chain joins TRBV5-1 and TRBJ2-1; TRBD2 agrees at 8 bases. This CDR3 region has 16 residues. V was pared by 0 bases and J by 7 bases, with 9 bases of the junction left unmatched. Germline-derived CDR1 and CDR2 are SGHRS and YFSETQ. CDR3 nucleotides: TGCGCCAGCAGCTTGGCACTAGCGGCTGGGACGAATGAGCAGTTCTTC. The encoded protein is CASSLALAAGTNEQFF.

This clonotype was counted only a few times. The chain carries TRBV5-5 and TRBJ2-4; D not resolved. The CDR3 runs to 12 residues. Per the germline V gene, CDR1 is SGHKS and CDR2 is YYEKEE (reference sequence). Deletions cut 3 bases from V and 8 bases from J, with 9 bases between. The CDR3: CASSSVIDIQYF. In nucleotides, the CDR3 is TGTGCCAGCAGCTCTGTTATTGACATTCAGTACTTC.

V gene TRBV5-1 combines with J gene TRBJ1-3; TRBD1 matches at 7 bases. With V trimmed by 4 bases and J by 0 bases, 10 bases remained unmatched. CDR1 SGHRS and CDR2 YFSETQ come from the germline V gene. CDR3 length: 17 amino acids. The CDR3 reads CASSQSGTVFSGNTIYF. DNA of the CDR3: TGCGCCAGCAGCCAATCCGGGACAGTATTCTCTGGAAACACCATATATTTT.

This clonotype qualifies as medium-sized (0.01 to 0.1%). V gene TRBV5-1 combines with J gene TRBJ2-1; 13 positions match TRBD2. Losses at the gene ends were 3 bases for V and 4 bases for J; bases not matched to a gene: 7. In germline, CDR1 is SGHRS, CDR2 YFSETQ. The CDR3 loop spans 17 amino acids. This chain's CDR3 is CASSYTGLAGVYNEQFF. In DNA form, the CDR3 reads TGCGCCAGCAGCTATACAGGACTAGCGGGAGTGTACAATGAGCAGTTCTTC.

In this sample, this clonotype turned up a few times. The chain carries TRBV11-2 and TRBJ1-1; no firm D call. The CDR3 totals 13 residues. V was trimmed by 5 bases and J by 0 bases, leaving 7 bases between them. CDR1 SGHAT and CDR2 FQNNGV come from the germline V gene. This CDR3 reads CASSPTLNTEAFF. The CDR3 bases are TGTGCCAGCAGCCCAACACTGAACACTGAAGCTTTCTTT.

The rearrangement links TRBV15 to TRBJ2-7; TRBD2 agrees at 10 bases. The CDR3 runs 16 residues. V lost 5 bases to trimming and J lost 2 bases; unmatched junction nucleotides: 9. CDR1 is LNHNV and CDR2 is YYDKDF in the germline V gene (reference sequence). CDR3 sequence: CATSGFSGRKTYEQYF. For the CDR3, the DNA is TGTGCCACCAGCGGATTTAGCGGGAGGAAAACCTACGAGCAGTACTTC.

In its sample, this clonotype was seen a few times. The chain joins TRBV20-1 to TRBJ2-1, with 8 nucleotides matching TRBD1. Germline trimming cut 5 bases from V and 8 bases from J; bases unmatched to any gene: 17. Germline V CDR1 and CDR2: DFQATT, SNEGSKA (reference sequence). The CDR3 sequence is 16 residues long. This CDR3 is CSAPQGAGQPWDEQFF. The CDR3 DNA sequence: TGCAGTGCTCCCCAGGGGGCGGGACAACCCTGGGATGAGCAGTTCTTC.